This T cell receptor beta chain was sequenced during a study of blood T cell repertoires in COVID-19. Assay used: immunoSEQ multiplex PCR; TCRdb lists only in-frame clones, some missing. The sample holds about 85,000 clones, roughly three quarters seen once. The V end was cut by 7 bases, the J end by 1 base, with 12 bases between. In germline, CDR1 is MGHRA, CDR2 YSYEKL. The CDR3 sequence is 14 residues long. The sequence derives from a man in his 70s with acute or convalescent COVID-19. The V and J genes are TRBV4-1 and TRBJ2-3, with D possibly matching TRBD1 (6 bases). The sequencing sample was made of peripheral blood. The chain's CDR3 is CASNRQEGTDTQYF. The CDR3 DNA reads as TGCGCCAGCAACAGACAGGAGGGCACAGATACGCAGTATTTT.